One and the same sample provided the 9 T cell receptor beta chains below, sequenced in a study of shared clonotypes between healthy human individuals. Measured with immunoSEQ multiplex PCR; TCRdb has only the in-frame clones, and not every one. This sample has roughly 2.2 million clones, with approximately 95% found just once. Sequenced sample: naive CD4+ T cells from PBMCs. Stated subset: CD45RA+ positively selected. Receptors originate from a man aged 18 to 29 in good health. Some clones in this sample may be carry-over from other donors' samples.

This sequence joins TRBV2 and TRBJ1-3; possibly TRBD1 for D (5 bases). The germline V and J ends were trimmed by 5 bases and 5 bases, with 16 bases remaining between them. The CDR3 sequence is 15 residues long. In germline, CDR1 is SNHLY, CDR2 FYNNEI. CDR3 bases: TGTGCCAGCAGTAAACGGTCGGGGGGACGAAACACCATATATTTT. Protein sequence: CASSKRSGGRNTIYF.

Turning to this clone: This sample also contains other DNA sequences that code for the same CDR3. The J gene is TRBJ2-3, the V gene TRBV9; D uncertain. Per germline, CDR1 SGDLS and CDR2 YYNGEE. There are 15 residues in the CDR3. Deletions cut 2 bases from V and 0 bases from J, with 10 bases between. The CDR3 nucleotides are TGTGCCAGCAGCGTCGACGGCCCTAGCACAGATACGCAGTATTTT. This translates into CASSVDGPSTDTQYF.

V gene TRBV6-1 combines with J gene TRBJ2-7, with 9 positions matching TRBD1. This CDR3 has 15 residues. The ends lost 7 bases at V and 5 bases at J; junction bases unmatched: 12. The germline V gene encodes CDR1 MNHNS and CDR2 SASEGT. CDR3 bases: TGTGCCAGCAACGTCTTAACAGGGGGCAGCCACGAGCAGTACTTC. Translated: CASNVLTGGSHEQYF.

This clone was seen a single time. The chain joins TRBV7-3 to TRBJ2-1, with 11 bases matching TRBD1. Losses at the gene ends were 4 bases for V and 7 bases for J; bases not matched to a gene: 6. CDR1 and CDR2 from the germline V gene are SGHTA and FQGTGA. The CDR3 runs to 15 residues. The CDR3 sequence is CASSSPGQGGNEQFF. The DNA for the CDR3 is TGTGCCAGCAGCTCCCCGGGACAGGGGGGTAATGAGCAGTTCTTC.

This chain connects TRBV4-1 to TRBJ2-3, with D possibly being TRBD2 (5 bases). The CDR3 totals 15 residues. V dropped 2 bases and J dropped 0 bases, with 9 bases sitting between them. Germline CDR1 is MGHRA and CDR2 is YSYEKL. CDR3 amino acids: CASSQMRASTDTQYF. CDR3 nucleotides: TGCGCCAGCAGCCAAATGAGGGCTAGCACAGATACGCAGTATTTT.

CDR3 sequence: CASGGQGSGEQYF. DNA of the CDR3: TGTGCCAGCGGGGGACAGGGTTCTGGCGAGCAGTACTTC. V usage is TRBV7-6 and J usage is TRBJ2-7; TRBD1 matches at 9 bases. The V gene end was trimmed by 8 bases and the J gene end by 6 bases; junction bases not matched to a gene: 8. This CDR3 has 13 residues. In germline, CDR1 is SGHVS, CDR2 FNYEAQ.

This clone has a handful of counts. V usage is TRBV30 and J usage is TRBJ1-3, with unresolved D. V shed 0 bases and J shed 9 bases, with 9 bases lying between them. The CDR3 totals 12 residues. Germline V lookup: CDR1 GTSNPN, CDR2 SVGIG (reference sequence). As DNA, the CDR3 is TGTGCCTGGAGTGTAAATGGCGGCACCATATATTTT. Protein: CAWSVNGGTIYF.

Regarding this clone: Different DNA sequences within this sample yield the same CDR3. The V call is TRBV5-1, the J call TRBJ1-1; 7 bases agree with TRBD1. This CDR3 has 14 amino acids. The trim removed 4 bases at V and 4 bases at J, leaving 7 bases unmatched. Germline lookup yields CDR1 SGHRS and CDR2 YFSETQ. The CDR3 here is CASSTRDRGTEAFF. The CDR3 region has the DNA TGCGCCAGCAGCACCCGGGACAGAGGCACTGAAGCTTTCTTT.

Comments on this clone: The sample carries other DNA sequences with the same CDR3. This rearrangement joins TRBV5-1 to TRBJ1-4, with TRBD1 matching over 8 bases. The CDR3 loop spans 16 amino acids. The V and J ends lost 4 bases and 2 bases, in that order; junction bases with no gene match: 7. Germline lookup yields CDR1 SGHRS and CDR2 YFSETQ. CDR3 DNA sequence: TGCGCCAGCAGCCTGCAGGGGGCCGTGACTAATGAAAAACTGTTTTTT. The encoded protein is CASSLQGAVTNEKLFF.